Listed here are 25 T cell receptor beta chains from one sample, sequenced in a study of shared T cell receptors in the human thymus. Generated by immunoSEQ multiplex PCR, the TCRdb table keeps only in-frame clones and is missing some. The table shows 700,000 to 750,000 clones, with 80% to 90% occurring only once. These same data were also listed under a study on human thymus T cells.

The material sequenced was thymocytes. These TCRs come from a girl less than two years old with a congenital heart defect.

This chain links TRBV28 with TRBJ2-5; TRBD2 agrees at 8 bases. The CDR3 spans 17 residues. The V gene's germline CDR1 is MDHEN and CDR2 SYDVKM. The V gene end was trimmed by 3 bases and the J gene end by 5 bases; junction bases not matched to a gene: 14. CDR3 loop: CASSLSNPGLVAETQYF. CDR3 DNA: TGTGCCAGCAGTTTGTCCAATCCGGGACTAGTGGCGGAGACCCAGTACTTC. Supplemented by reference TRBV28 and TRBJ2-5, the full variable domain reads DVKVTQSSRYLVKRTGEKVFLECVQDMDHENMFWYRQDPGLGLRLIYFSYDVKMKEKGDIPEGYSVSREKKERFSLILESASTNQTSMYLCASSLSNPGLVAETQYFGPGTRLLVL.

V gene TRBV14 combines with J gene TRBJ2-5; possibly TRBD1 for D (5 bases). CDR3 length equals 15 residues. Trimming pared 0 bases from V and 4 bases from J, leaving 12 bases between. Germline V gene data show CDR1 as SGHDN and CDR2 as FVKESK. CDR3 bases: TGTGCCAGCAGCCAAGATGGTTCAGGGATAGAGACCCAGTACTTC. It yields the protein CASSQDGSGIETQYF.

The rearrangement links TRBV5-1 to TRBJ2-7; TRBD2 matches at 10 bases. V shed 5 bases and J 7 bases; nucleotides not matched to a gene: 6. The length of the CDR3 is 13 residues. Germline CDR1 is SGHRS and CDR2 is YFSETQ. The CDR3 loop is CASRKRGGGEQYF. CDR3 bases: TGCGCCAGCAGAAAGCGGGGGGGAGGGGAGCAGTACTTC.

CDR3 amino acids: CASSLVAGTELSYEQYF. The CDR3 nucleotides are TGCGCCAGCAGCTTGGTTGCCGGGACAGAGCTCTCCTACGAGCAGTACTTC. The chain carries TRBV5-1 and TRBJ2-7; 7 nucleotides align to TRBD1. With V trimmed by 0 bases and J by 0 bases, 9 bases remained unmatched. The CDR3 has 17 residues. Germline V gene lookup returns CDR1 SGHRS and CDR2 YFSETQ.

The J gene is TRBJ1-4, the V gene TRBV4-3; no firm D call. The CDR3 spans 22 residues. CDR1 is LGHNA and CDR2 is YSLEER in the germline V gene. Trimming took off 0 bases at V and 5 bases at J, with 31 bases between the two ends. The CDR3 here is CASSQDPICVRSSLRFNEKLFF. The CDR3 bases are TGCGCCAGCAGCCAAGATCCGATTTGCGTGAGATCCTCTCTTCGATTCAATGAAAAACTGTTTTTT.

This clone showed up just a few times. CDR3 sequence: CASRPIRAYEQYF. The CDR3 coding sequence is TGTGCCAGCAGACCTATCCGAGCCTACGAGCAGTACTTC. The chain has TRBV11-2 and TRBJ2-7; D not certain. The germline gives CDR1 SGHAT, CDR2 FQNNGV. The CDR3 length is 13 residues. Trimming removed 6 bases from V and 2 bases from J, with 11 bases in between.

This clone was counted between two and nine times. J is TRBJ1-1 and V is TRBV10-3; D may be TRBD1 (6 bases). The CDR3 contains 17 residues. Germline-derived CDR1 and CDR2 are ENHRY and SYGVKD. V lost 6 bases and J lost 4, with 24 bases in between. CDR3 residues: CAISVRGDKFSPTEAFF. In DNA, the CDR3 is TGTGCCATCAGCGTCAGGGGAGACAAGTTTTCTCCCACTGAAGCTTTCTTT.

The V call is TRBV27, the J call TRBJ2-1; TRBD2 agrees at 8 bases. Germline V CDR1 and CDR2: MNHEY, SMNVEV (reference sequence). V trimming: 2 bases; J trimming: 8 bases; junction bases outside the gene matches: 2. The CDR3 runs 13 residues. The CDR3 region has the DNA TGTGCCAGCAGTTTACTACTAGCGGATGAGCAGTTCTTC. This sequence encodes CASSLLLADEQFF.

The J gene is TRBJ2-1, the V gene TRBV7-9, with 11 bases fitting TRBD2. The junction had 9 bases not matched to a gene; V was cut back by 3 bases and J by 11 bases. This CDR3 comprises 15 residues. Germline V gene data show CDR1 as SEHNR and CDR2 as FQNEAQ (reference sequence). The CDR3 loop reads CASSLWGTSGLKQFF. CDR3 DNA: TGTGCCAGCAGCTTGTGGGGGACTAGCGGTTTAAAGCAGTTCTTC.

This clone was seen a handful of times. This chain links TRBV6-6 with TRBJ1-3; the D gene is possibly TRBD1 (5 bases). The length of the CDR3 is 14 residues. The ends were cut back, 5 bases at V and 5 bases at J, with 13 bases in the middle. Germline V gene sequence: CDR1 MNHNY, CDR2 SVGAGI (reference sequence). This CDR3 is CASSPRQNRNTIYF. The CDR3 nucleotides read TGTGCCAGCAGTCCCCGACAGAACAGAAACACCATATATTTT.

This chain links TRBV4-1 with TRBJ2-5; TRBD2 aligns across 12 bases. Trimming took 3 bases from V and 4 from J; bases not matched to a gene: 6. Germline V lookup: CDR1 MGHRA, CDR2 YSYEKL. The CDR3 contains 16 residues. CDR3 nucleotide sequence: TGCGCCAGCAGCCAGTCTAGCGGGGGGGCCCGAGAGACCCAGTACTTC. As protein: CASSQSSGGARETQYF.

The CDR3 sequence: CASQAVDQPQHF. The CDR3 coding sequence is TGTGCCAGCCAGGCCGTAGATCAGCCCCAGCATTTT. The chain is built from TRBV2 and TRBJ1-5; D remains unclear. The V gene's germline CDR1 is SNHLY and CDR2 FYNNEI. The CDR3 extends over 12 amino acids. V shed 8 bases and J shed 5 bases, with 10 bases lying between them.

This chain joins TRBV7-9 and TRBJ1-3, with TRBD1 as a possible D gene (5 bases). Germline CDR1 reads SEHNR; CDR2 reads FQNEAQ (reference sequence). V lost 5 bases, J lost 0 bases, and 17 bases lay in between. The CDR3 has 17 residues. The DNA for the CDR3 is TGTGCCAGCAGCCCCACCGTGGGGGGAGTCTCTGGAAACACCATATATTTT. The encoded protein is CASSPTVGGVSGNTIYF.

The gene calls are TRBV4-1 and TRBJ1-2, with D unresolved. V lost 0 bases and J lost 0, with 14 bases in between. In germline, CDR1 is MGHRA, CDR2 YSYEKL. The length of the CDR3 is 17 residues. DNA of the CDR3: TGCGCCAGCAGCCAAGATCGCGGGAGCGGGTCTAACTATGGCTACACCTTC. Translated, it gives CASSQDRGSGSNYGYTF.

The count of this clone is one. The chain carries TRBV19 and TRBJ1-1; D possibly corresponds to TRBD1 (5 bases). CDR1 and CDR2 from the germline V gene are LNHDA and SQIVND (reference sequence). The V and J ends lost 5 bases and 0 bases respectively, with 28 bases between them. CDR3 length: 20 residues. The CDR3 sequence is CASSETSLQAVPPLNTEAFF. The CDR3 bases are TGTGCCAGTAGTGAAACGAGCCTACAGGCAGTCCCGCCCTTGAACACTGAAGCTTTCTTT.

The chain has TRBV18 and TRBJ1-5; D is unclear. CDR3 length: 13 residues. V lost 2 bases and J lost 4, with 6 bases in between. Per the germline V gene, CDR1 is KGHSH and CDR2 is LQKENI. This CDR3 reads CASSPTINQPQHF. The CDR3 DNA follows: TGTGCCAGCTCACCAACTATAAATCAGCCCCAGCATTTT.

The J gene is TRBJ1-6, the V gene TRBV18; the D gene is possibly TRBD1 (5 bases). Trimming took off 3 bases at V and 9 bases at J, with 18 bases between the two ends. The length of the CDR3 is 16 residues. Germline V CDR1 and CDR2: KGHSH, LQKENI. The CDR3: CASSPPRARLASPLHF. The CDR3 bases are TGTGCCAGCTCACCCCCCAGGGCCCGCCTGGCTTCACCCCTCCACTTT.

This rearrangement joins TRBV5-4 to TRBJ2-7; possible D gene TRBD1, 6 bases. Looked up from germline, CDR1 is SGHNT and CDR2 is YYREEE (reference sequence). Trimming left V 4 bases short and J 6 bases short, with 23 bases between. CDR3 length: 16 residues. The CDR3, as DNA: TGTGCCAGCAGCCACTCCCTAGACAGGACCTTAGTCGAGCAGTACTTC. This codes for CASSHSLDRTLVEQYF.

The chain links TRBV7-9 to TRBJ1-1; maybe TRBD1 (5 bases). The CDR3 loop spans 14 amino acids. V was cut by 4 bases and J by 12 bases, with 21 bases left in between. The germline gives CDR1 SEHNR, CDR2 FQNEAQ (reference sequence). The CDR3 DNA reads as TGTGCCAGCAGCTCTGGGGGGGGTGCAAGGCGGACTTTCTTT. Its translation: CASSSGGGARRTFF.

The chain couples TRBV9 to TRBJ1-1; TRBD1 matches at 7 bases. Losses at the gene ends were 4 bases for V and 1 base for J; bases not matched to a gene: 4. This CDR3 region has 14 residues. Germline CDR1 reads SGDLS; CDR2 reads YYNGEE. Here the CDR3 DNA reads TGTGCCAGCAGCCCCGGGACAGCGAACACTGAAGCTTTCTTT. This gives the protein CASSPGTANTEAFF.

This rearrangement joins TRBV18 to TRBJ1-1, with D perhaps TRBD1 (5 bases). Between the trimmed V and J ends, which lost 6 bases and 5 bases, there was a span of 19 bases. Germline loops: CDR1 KGHSH, CDR2 LQKENI. The CDR3 totals 15 residues. The CDR3 protein is CASSAIRIRGTEAFF. CDR3 nucleotide sequence: TGTGCCAGCTCCGCGATTAGGATAAGGGGAACTGAAGCTTTCTTT. The whole variable domain, filled in from reference TRBV18 and TRBJ1-1, reads NAGVMQNPRHLVRRRGQEARLRCSPMKGHSHVYWYRQLPEEGLKFMVYLQKENIIDESGMPKERFSAEFPKEGPSILRIQQVVRGDSAAYFCASSAIRIRGTEAFFGQGTRLTVV.

The chain employs TRBV5-4 and TRBJ1-1; D not resolved. The CDR3 covers 15 residues. From germline, CDR1 is SGHNT and CDR2 YYREEE (reference sequence). Between the trimmed V and J ends, which lost 5 bases and 1 base, there was a span of 15 bases. The CDR3 sequence: CASSTTPGENTEAFF. In DNA form, the CDR3 reads TGTGCCAGCAGTACCACCCCCGGGGAGAACACTGAAGCTTTCTTT.

CDR3 sequence reads: CASTRTGGNNQPQHF. The CDR3 DNA sequence: TGTGCCAGTACCCGGACAGGGGGTAACAATCAGCCCCAGCATTTT. The chain links TRBV19 to TRBJ1-5, with 10 bases lining up with TRBD1. The CDR3 length is 15 residues. Germline V lookup: CDR1 LNHDA, CDR2 SQIVND (reference sequence). Trimming at V came to 7 bases and at J to 3 bases, leaving 6 bases not matched to a gene.

This chain connects TRBV19 to TRBJ2-5, with TRBD1 matching over 8 bases. Germline assignment: CDR1 LNHDA and CDR2 SQIVND (reference sequence). This CDR3 is 16 amino acids long. With 2 bases clipped from V and 4 bases from J, the junction kept 9 bases outside the gene matches. Here the CDR3 DNA reads TGTGCCAGTAGTATAAAAGTCAGGGGGCGCCGAGAGACCCAGTACTTC. This codes for CASSIKVRGRRETQYF.

In its sample, this clone was seen once. The rearrangement uses TRBV7-6 and TRBJ2-5; 9 nucleotides agree with TRBD1. The CDR3 sequence is 17 residues long. V shed 5 bases and J 4 bases; nucleotides not matched to a gene: 14. Germline values: CDR1 SGHVS, CDR2 FNYEAQ. The CDR3 protein is CASSPTPGQGPGETQYF. Here the CDR3 DNA reads TGTGCCAGCAGCCCCACCCCGGGACAGGGTCCTGGAGAGACCCAGTACTTC.